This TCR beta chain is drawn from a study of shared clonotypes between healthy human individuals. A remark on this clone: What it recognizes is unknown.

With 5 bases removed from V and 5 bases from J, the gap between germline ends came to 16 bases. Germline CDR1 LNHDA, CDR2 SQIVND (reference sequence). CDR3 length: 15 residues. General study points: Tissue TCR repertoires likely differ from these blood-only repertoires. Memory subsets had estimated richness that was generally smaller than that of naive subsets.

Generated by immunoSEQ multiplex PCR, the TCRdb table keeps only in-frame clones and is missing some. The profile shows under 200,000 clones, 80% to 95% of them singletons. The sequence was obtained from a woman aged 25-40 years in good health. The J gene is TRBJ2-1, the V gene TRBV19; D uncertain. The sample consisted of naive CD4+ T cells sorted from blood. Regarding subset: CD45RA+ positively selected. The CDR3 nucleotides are TGTGCCAGTAGTTCCCCCACGGTTCTAAACAATGAGCAGTTCTTC. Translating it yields CASSSPTVLNNEQFF.